This T cell receptor (beta chain) was identified during a study of T-cell reconstitution after alpha-beta-depleted transplantation in children. Study-level points and caveats: Surviving recipient T cells and thymic progenitors produced the high day-60 TCRbeta diversity seen in some patients. Newly made T cells mostly supplied T-cell counts and diversity one year after transplant.

V was shortened by 9 bases and J by 1 base, with 9 bases between the two germline ends. Per the germline V gene, CDR1 is ENHRY and CDR2 is SYGVKD. CDR3 length equals 12 residues. Preparation of the TCRbeta library was carried out with unique molecular identifiers. MiXCR, run by TCRdb on the PCR reads, gives a single entry per CDR3 protein. The sample includes about 310,000 distinct CDR3 sequences, about a quarter seen only once; the top ten take roughly 11%. About this clonotype itself: The target antigen is unknown.

V is TRBV10-3 and J is TRBJ1-1, with a possible D match to TRBD1 (5 bases). The sample consisted of PBMCs, mostly from graft donor cells, taken 180 days after TCRalphabeta/CD19-depleted stem cell transplant. The TCR sequence derives from a male patient aged 10 to 17 who had a stem cell transplant for acute lymphoblastic leukemia, so the T cells may come from the graft donor. The CDR3: CAIGTSNTEAFF. CDR3 nucleotides: TGTGCCATTGGGACGTCGAACACTGAAGCTTTCTTT.